The clone carrying this T cell receptor beta chain was seen only a few times. Its antigen is undetermined. Germline V gene data show CDR1 as SNHLY and CDR2 as FYNNEI. The CDR3 covers 14 residues. Trimming shortened V by 7 bases and J by 2 bases, and 14 bases separated the two germline ends. Specified treatment: approximately 11-day PBMC culture with coronavirus spike peptide pools or control peptides (ViraFEST assay). Before the COVID-19 pandemic (2011-2018), CD4+ T cells were obtained from the unexposed donor. On day 3 and again on day 7, fresh IL-2 medium was used to replace half the medium. Four cold-coronavirus spikes and SARS-CoV-2 S/N served to probe CD4+ T cells taken from unexposed donors, cells permitting. The data originate from a study of vaccination and CD4 T cells after COVID-19. Overall study: Post-COVID draws followed diagnosis by a median about 100 days (range 35 to 161). Collection of post-vaccine samples followed dose two by a median approximately 76 days, spanning a range of 14 to 241.

Cultured CD4+ T cells had their DNA profiled by the Oncomine TCR Beta short-read assay. The authors extracted genomic DNA from cultured CD4+ T cells. A single record per CDR3 protein comes from TCRdb applying MiXCR to the PCR reads. Here the sample spans about 10,000 distinct CDR3 sequences, 25% to 35% being singletons. Sequencing input: CD4+ T cells from blood, cultured in vitro. The source is a human donor in good health. The chain has TRBV2 and TRBJ1-1; D is unclear. The CDR3 nucleotides read TGTGCCAGCACCGACCGACGGGGAAACACTGAAGCTTTCTTT. This codes for CASTDRRGNTEAFF.